The following is a T cell receptor beta chain sequence with its context. The sample originates from a study of T cells in Graves' hyperthyroidism and ophthalmopathy. The hyperthyroidism patients had all been newly diagnosed, and their disease duration was under 2 months. Their ages ranged from 18 to 65 years. Amplification yielded TCR beta CDR3 regions, with RNA transcripts as the source. The HTBI primer set served for first-round RT-PCR of the TCR CDR3. Each CDR3 protein is one row after TCRdb ran MiXCR on the multiplex PCR reads. The table has hundreds of thousands of distinct CDR3 sequences, about 35% seen once. Germline V gene sequence: CDR1 MNHNS, CDR2 SASEGT. Trimming shortened V by 1 base and J by 6 bases, and 15 bases separated the two germline ends. The CDR3 is 16 residues long.

The TCR comes from a woman aged 40 to 50 with Graves' hyperthyroidism. The V call is TRBV6-1, the J call TRBJ1-4; D is uncertain. Sample: blood. The CDR3 DNA is TGTGCCAGCAGTGAAGAAGGTGATGTCAGCTATGAAAAACTGTTTTTT. Its translation: CASSEEGDVSYEKLFF.